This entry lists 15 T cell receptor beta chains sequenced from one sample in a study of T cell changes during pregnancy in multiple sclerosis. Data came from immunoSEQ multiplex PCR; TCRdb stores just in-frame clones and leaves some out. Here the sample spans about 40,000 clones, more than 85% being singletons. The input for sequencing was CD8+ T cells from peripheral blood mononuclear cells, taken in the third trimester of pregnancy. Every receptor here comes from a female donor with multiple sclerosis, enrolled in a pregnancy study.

The CDR3 DNA follows: TGTGCCAGCAGTTTTCTGCCAGGGAGGGATGGGACTGAAGCTTTCTTT. This encodes CASSFLPGRDGTEAFF. V is TRBV28 and J is TRBJ1-1; tentative D call: TRBD1 (5 bases). The V and J ends lost 3 bases and 5 bases respectively, with 19 bases between them. Per the germline V gene, CDR1 is MDHEN and CDR2 is SYDVKM. This CDR3 region has 16 residues.

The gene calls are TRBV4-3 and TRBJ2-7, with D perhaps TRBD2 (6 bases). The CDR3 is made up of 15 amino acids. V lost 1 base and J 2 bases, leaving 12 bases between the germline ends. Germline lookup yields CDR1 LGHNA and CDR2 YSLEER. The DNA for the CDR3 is TGCGCCAGCAGCCAAGGAGCAGGCGGGGCCTACGAGCAGTACTTC. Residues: CASSQGAGGAYEQYF.

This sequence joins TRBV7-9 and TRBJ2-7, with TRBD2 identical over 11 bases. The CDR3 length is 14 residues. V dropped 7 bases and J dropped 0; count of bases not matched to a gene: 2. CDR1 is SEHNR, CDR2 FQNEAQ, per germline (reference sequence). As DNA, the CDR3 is TGTGCCAGCAAACTAGCGGGAGACTCCTACGAGCAGTACTTC. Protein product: CASKLAGDSYEQYF.

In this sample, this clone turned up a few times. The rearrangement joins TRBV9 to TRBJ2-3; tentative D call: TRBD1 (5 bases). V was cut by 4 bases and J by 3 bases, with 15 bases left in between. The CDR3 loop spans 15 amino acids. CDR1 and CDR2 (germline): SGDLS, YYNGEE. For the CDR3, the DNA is TGTGCCAGCAGCCTTAGAGGCAGGGAAACAGATACGCAGTATTTT. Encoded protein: CASSLRGRETDTQYF.

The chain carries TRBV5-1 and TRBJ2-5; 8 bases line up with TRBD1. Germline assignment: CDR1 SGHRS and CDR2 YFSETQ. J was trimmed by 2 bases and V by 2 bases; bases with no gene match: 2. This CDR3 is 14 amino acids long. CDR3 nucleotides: TGCGCCAGCAGCTTCGGACAGGGACAAGAGACCCAGTACTTC. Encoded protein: CASSFGQGQETQYF. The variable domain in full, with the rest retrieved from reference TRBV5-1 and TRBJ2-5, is KAGVTQTPRYLIKTRGQQVTLSCSPISGHRSVSWYQQTPGQGLQFLFEYFSETQRNKGNFPGRFSGRQFSNSRSEMNVSTLELGDSALYLCASSFGQGQETQYFGPGTRLLVL.

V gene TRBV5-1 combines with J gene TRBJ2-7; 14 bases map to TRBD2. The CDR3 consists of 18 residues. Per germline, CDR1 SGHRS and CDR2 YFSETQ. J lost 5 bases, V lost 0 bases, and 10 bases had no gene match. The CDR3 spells CASSLGLAGGPSNNEQYF. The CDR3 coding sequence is TGCGCCAGCAGCTTGGGACTAGCGGGAGGGCCAAGCAACAACGAGCAGTACTTC.

The CDR3 is CASSFLAVGPDTQYF. The CDR3 DNA is TGTGCCAGCAGCTTTCTTGCGGTGGGTCCAGATACGCAGTATTTT. V usage is TRBV7-2 and J usage is TRBJ2-3; D not resolved. V was clipped by 3 bases and J by 4 bases, with 14 bases between them. The germline V gene has CDR1 SGHTA and CDR2 FQGNSA. This CDR3 contains 15 residues. The full variable domain, in which reference TRBV7-2 and TRBJ2-3 provide the parts outside the CDR3, is GAGVSQSPSNKVTEKGKDVELRCDPISGHTALYWYRQSLGQGLEFLIYFQGNSAPDKSGLPSDRFSAERTGGSVSTLTIQRTQQEDSAVYLCASSFLAVGPDTQYFGPGTRLTVL.

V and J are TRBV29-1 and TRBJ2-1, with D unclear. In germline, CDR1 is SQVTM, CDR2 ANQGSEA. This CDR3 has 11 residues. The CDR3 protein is CSTQVYNEQFF. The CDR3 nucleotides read TGCAGTACCCAGGTCTACAATGAGCAGTTCTTC.

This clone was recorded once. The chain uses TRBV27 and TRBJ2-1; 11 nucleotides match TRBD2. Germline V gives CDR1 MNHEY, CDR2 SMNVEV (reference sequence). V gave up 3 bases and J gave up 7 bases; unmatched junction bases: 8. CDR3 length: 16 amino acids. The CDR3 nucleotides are TGTGCCAGCAGTTTCTTCCTAGCGGGAGGAATAAATGAGCAGTTCTTC. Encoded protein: CASSFFLAGGINEQFF.

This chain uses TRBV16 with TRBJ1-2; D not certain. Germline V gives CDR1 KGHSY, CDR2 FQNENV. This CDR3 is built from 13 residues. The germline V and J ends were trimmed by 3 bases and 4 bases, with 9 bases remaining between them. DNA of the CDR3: TGTGCCAGCAGCCATCGTACAGCCTATGGCTACACCTTC. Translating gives CASSHRTAYGYTF. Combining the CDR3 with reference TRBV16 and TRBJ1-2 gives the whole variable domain GEEVAQTPKHLVRGEGQKAKLYCAPIKGHSYVFWYQQVLKNEFKFLISFQNENVFDETGMPKERFSAKCLPNSPCSLEIQATKLEDSAVYFCASSHRTAYGYTFGSGTRLTVV.

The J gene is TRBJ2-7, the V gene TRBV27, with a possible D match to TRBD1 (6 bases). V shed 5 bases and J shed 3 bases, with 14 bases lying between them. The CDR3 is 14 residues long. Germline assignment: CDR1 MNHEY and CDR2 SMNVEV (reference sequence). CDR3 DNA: TGTGCCAGCAGTCATTCAGGGACACACTACGAGCAGTACTTC. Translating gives CASSHSGTHYEQYF.

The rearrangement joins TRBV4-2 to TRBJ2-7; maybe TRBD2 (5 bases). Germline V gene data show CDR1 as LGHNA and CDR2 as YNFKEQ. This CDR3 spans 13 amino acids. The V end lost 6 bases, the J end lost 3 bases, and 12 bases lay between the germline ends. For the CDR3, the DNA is TGTGCCAGCAGACCCGAGGGCTACTACGAGCAGTACTTC. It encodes CASRPEGYYEQYF.

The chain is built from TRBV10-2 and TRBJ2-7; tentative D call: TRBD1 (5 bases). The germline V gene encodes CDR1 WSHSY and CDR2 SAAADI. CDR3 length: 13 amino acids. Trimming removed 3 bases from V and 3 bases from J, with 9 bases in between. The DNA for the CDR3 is TGCGCCAGCAGTGACAGGGTCATCTACGAGCAGTACTTC. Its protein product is CASSDRVIYEQYF.

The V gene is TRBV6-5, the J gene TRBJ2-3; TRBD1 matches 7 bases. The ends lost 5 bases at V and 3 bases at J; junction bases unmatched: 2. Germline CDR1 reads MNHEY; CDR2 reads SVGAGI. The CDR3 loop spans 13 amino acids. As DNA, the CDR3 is TGTGCCAGCAGTGGACAGGTTACAGATACGCAGTATTTT. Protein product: CASSGQVTDTQYF.

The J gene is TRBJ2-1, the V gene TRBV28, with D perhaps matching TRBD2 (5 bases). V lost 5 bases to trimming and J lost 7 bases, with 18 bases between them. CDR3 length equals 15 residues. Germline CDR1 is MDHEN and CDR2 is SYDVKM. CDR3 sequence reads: CASSPKEAGGNEQFF. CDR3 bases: TGTGCCAGCAGTCCAAAGGAGGCAGGCGGGAATGAGCAGTTCTTC. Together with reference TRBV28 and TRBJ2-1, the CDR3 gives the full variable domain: DVKVTQSSRYLVKRTGEKVFLECVQDMDHENMFWYRQDPGLGLRLIYFSYDVKMKEKGDIPEGYSVSREKKERFSLILESASTNQTSMYLCASSPKEAGGNEQFFGPGTRLTVL.